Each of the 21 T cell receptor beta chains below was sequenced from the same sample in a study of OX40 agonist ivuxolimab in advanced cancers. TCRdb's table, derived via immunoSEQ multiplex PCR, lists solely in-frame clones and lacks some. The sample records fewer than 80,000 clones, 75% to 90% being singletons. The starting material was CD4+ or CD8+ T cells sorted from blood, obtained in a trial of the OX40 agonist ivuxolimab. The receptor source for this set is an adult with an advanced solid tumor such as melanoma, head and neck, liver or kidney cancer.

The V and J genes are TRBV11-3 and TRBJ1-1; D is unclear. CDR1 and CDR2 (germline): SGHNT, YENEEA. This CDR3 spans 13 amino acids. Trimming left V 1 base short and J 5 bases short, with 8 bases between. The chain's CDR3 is CASSLGVGTEAFF. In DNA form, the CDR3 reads TGTGCCAGCAGCTTAGGGGTAGGAACTGAAGCTTTCTTT.

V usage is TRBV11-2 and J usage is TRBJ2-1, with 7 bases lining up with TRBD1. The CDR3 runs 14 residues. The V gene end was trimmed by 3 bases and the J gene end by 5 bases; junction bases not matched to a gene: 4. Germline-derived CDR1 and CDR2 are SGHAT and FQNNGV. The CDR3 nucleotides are TGTGCCAGCAGCTTCACAGGGGAGAACAATGAGCAGTTCTTC. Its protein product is CASSFTGENNEQFF.

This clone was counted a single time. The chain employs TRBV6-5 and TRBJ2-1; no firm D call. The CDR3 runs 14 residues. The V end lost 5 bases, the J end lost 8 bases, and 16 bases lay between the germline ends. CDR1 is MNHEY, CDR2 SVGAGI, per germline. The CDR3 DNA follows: TGTGCCAGCAGTCCGGTTGGGGTTGGCGATGAGCAGTTCTTC. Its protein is CASSPVGVGDEQFF.

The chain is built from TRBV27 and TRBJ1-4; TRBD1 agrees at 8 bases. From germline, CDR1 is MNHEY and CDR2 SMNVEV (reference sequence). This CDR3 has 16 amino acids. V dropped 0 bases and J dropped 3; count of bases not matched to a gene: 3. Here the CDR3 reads CASSLSGQGPNEKLFF. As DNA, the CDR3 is TGTGCCAGCAGTTTATCAGGACAGGGCCCTAATGAAAAACTGTTTTTT.

The DNA of the CDR3 is TGTGCCAGCAGCGTAGTTGCAGGGGGAAATTACGAGCAGTACTTC. It specifies CASSVVAGGNYEQYF. V usage is TRBV9 and J usage is TRBJ2-7; TRBD1 matches 7 bases. CDR3 length: 15 residues. V shed 0 bases and J 4 bases; nucleotides not matched to a gene: 7. In germline, CDR1 is SGDLS, CDR2 YYNGEE.

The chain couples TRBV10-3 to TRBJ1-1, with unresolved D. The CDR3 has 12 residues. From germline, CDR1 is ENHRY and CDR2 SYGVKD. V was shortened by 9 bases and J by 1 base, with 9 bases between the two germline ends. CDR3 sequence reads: CAIQVPNTEAFF. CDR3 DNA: TGTGCCATACAAGTGCCGAACACTGAAGCTTTCTTT.

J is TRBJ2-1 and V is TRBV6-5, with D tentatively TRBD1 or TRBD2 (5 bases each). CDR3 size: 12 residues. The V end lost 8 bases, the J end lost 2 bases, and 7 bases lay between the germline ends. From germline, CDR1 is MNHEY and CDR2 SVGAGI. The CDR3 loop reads CASGGTYNEQFF. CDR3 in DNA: TGTGCCAGCGGGGGAACCTACAATGAGCAGTTCTTC.

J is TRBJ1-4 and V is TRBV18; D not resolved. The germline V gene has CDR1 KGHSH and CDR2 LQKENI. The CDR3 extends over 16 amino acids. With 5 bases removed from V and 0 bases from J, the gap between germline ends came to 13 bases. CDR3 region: CASSSLTRATNEKLFF. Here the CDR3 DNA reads TGTGCCAGCTCATCCTTGACAAGGGCAACTAATGAAAAACTGTTTTTT.

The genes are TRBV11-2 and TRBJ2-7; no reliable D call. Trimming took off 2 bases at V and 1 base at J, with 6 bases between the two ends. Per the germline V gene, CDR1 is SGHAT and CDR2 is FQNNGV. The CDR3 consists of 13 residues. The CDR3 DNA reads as TGTGCCAGCAGCTTACAAGGGTCCTACGAGCAGTACTTC. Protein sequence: CASSLQGSYEQYF.

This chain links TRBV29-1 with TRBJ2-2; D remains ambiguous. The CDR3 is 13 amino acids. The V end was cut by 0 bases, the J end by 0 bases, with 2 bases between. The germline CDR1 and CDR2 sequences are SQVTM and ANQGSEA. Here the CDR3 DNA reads TGCAGCGTTGAAGATTCGAACACCGGGGAGCTGTTTTTT. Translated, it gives CSVEDSNTGELFF.

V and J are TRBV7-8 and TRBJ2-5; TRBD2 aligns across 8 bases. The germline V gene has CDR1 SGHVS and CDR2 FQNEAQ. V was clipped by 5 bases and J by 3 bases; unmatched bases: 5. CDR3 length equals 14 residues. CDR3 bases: TGTGCCAGCAGCCATCCGGGACTAGAAGAGACCCAGTACTTC. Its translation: CASSHPGLEETQYF.

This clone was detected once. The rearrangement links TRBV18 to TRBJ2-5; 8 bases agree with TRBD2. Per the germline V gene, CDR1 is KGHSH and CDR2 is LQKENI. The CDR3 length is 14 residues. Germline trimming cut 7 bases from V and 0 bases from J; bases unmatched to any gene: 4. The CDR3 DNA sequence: TGTGCCAGCTTGGAACTAGCGGACCAAGAGACCCAGTACTTC. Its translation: CASLELADQETQYF.

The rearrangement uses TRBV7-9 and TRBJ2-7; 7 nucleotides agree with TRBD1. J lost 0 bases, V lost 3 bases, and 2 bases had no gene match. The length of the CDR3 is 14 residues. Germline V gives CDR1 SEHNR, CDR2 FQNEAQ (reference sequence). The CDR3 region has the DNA TGTGCCAGCAGCTTGACAGGGAGCTCCTACGAGCAGTACTTC. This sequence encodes CASSLTGSSYEQYF.

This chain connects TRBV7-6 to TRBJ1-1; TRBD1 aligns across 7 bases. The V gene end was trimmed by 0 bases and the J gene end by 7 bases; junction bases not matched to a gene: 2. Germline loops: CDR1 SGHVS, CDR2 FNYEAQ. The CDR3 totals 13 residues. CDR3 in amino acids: CASSLAGTDEAFF. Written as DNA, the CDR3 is TGTGCCAGCAGCTTAGCCGGGACAGATGAAGCTTTCTTT.

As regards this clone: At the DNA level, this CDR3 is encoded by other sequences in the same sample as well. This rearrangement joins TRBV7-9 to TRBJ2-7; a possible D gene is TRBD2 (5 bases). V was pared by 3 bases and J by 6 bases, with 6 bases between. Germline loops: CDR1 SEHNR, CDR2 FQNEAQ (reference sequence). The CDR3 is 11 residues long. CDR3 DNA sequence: TGTGCCAGCAGCTTGGGAGCCGAGCAGTACTTC. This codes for CASSLGAEQYF.

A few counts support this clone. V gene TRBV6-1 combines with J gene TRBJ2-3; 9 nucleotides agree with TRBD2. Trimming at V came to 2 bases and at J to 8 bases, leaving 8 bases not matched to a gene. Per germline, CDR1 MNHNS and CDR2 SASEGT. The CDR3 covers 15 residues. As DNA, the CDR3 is TGTGCCAGCAGTGAACTAGCGGGGCCTCTTGGTACGCAGTATTTT. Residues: CASSELAGPLGTQYF.

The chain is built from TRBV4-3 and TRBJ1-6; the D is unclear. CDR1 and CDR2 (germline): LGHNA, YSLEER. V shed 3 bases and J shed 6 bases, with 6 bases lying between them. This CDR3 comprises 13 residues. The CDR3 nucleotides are TGCGCCAGCAGCCACCGAATTAATTCACCCCTCCACTTT. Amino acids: CASSHRINSPLHF.

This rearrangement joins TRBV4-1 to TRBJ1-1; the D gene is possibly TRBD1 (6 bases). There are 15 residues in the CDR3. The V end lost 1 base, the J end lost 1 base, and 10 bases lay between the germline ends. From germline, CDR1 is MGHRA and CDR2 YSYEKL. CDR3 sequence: CASSQVPGQNTEAFF. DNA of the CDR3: TGCGCCAGCAGCCAAGTCCCGGGACAGAACACTGAAGCTTTCTTT.

The CDR3: CAWRGQLWDGYTF. CDR3 DNA: TGTGCCTGGAGGGGGCAGCTCTGGGATGGCTACACCTTC. This chain links TRBV30 with TRBJ1-2, with D maybe TRBD1 (5 bases). Trimming took off 3 bases at V and 6 bases at J, with 14 bases between the two ends. CDR1 is GTSNPN and CDR2 is SVGIG in the germline V gene (reference sequence). CDR3 length equals 13 residues.

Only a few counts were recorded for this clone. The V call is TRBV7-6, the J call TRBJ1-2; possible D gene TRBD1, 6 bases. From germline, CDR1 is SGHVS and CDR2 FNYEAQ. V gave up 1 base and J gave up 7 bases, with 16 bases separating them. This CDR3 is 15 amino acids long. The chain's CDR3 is CASSLGVWDTAGYTF. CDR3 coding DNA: TGTGCCAGCAGCTTAGGAGTGTGGGACACAGCTGGCTACACCTTC. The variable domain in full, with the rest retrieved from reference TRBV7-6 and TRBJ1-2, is GAGVSQSPRYKVTKRGQDVALRCDPISGHVSLYWYRQALGQGPEFLTYFNYEAQQDKSGLPNDRFSAERPEGSISTLTIQRTEQRDSAMYRCASSLGVWDTAGYTFGSGTRLTVV.

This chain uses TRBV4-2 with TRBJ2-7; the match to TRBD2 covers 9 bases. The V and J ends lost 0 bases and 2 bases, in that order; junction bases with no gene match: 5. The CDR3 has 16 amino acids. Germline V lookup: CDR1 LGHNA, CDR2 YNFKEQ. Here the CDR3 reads CASSQDASGATYEQYF. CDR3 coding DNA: TGTGCCAGCAGCCAAGATGCTAGCGGGGCTACCTACGAGCAGTACTTC.